The 30 T cell receptor beta chains below come from one sample, sequenced in a study of cytomegalovirus exposure and HLA in healthy donors. PCR amplification relied on 60 Vbeta primers (plus 13 Jbeta primers). Only in-frame clones appear in the TCRdb table, and some are missing; sequencing was by immunoSEQ multiplex PCR. The table includes roughly 150,000 clones, about four fifths detected once. The sequencing sample was made of PBMCs. These receptors came from a male donor in good health and CMV-seropositive.

This chain joins TRBV7-2 and TRBJ2-5; D unclear. The CDR3 is made up of 13 amino acids. V lost 2 bases, J lost 4 bases, and 8 bases lay in between. The germline V gene encodes CDR1 SGHTA and CDR2 FQGNSA. As DNA, the CDR3 is TGTGCCAGCAGCTTAAACGGTAGAGAGACCCAGTACTTC. Protein product: CASSLNGRETQYF.

This chain links TRBV7-2 with TRBJ2-5; 10 bases line up with TRBD2. This CDR3 has 15 residues. Germline trimming cut 1 base from V and 2 bases from J; bases unmatched to any gene: 1. The germline CDR1 and CDR2 sequences are SGHTA and FQGNSA. DNA for the CDR3: TGTGCCAGCAGCTTAGGGACTAGCGGACAAGAGACCCAGTACTTC. Protein: CASSLGTSGQETQYF.

The chain recombines TRBV27 with TRBJ2-5; 8 nucleotides align to TRBD1. The better agreement between TRBJ2-7 and the DNA end casts doubt on the J call. CDR1 and CDR2 from the germline V gene are MNHEY and SMNVEV (reference sequence). The CDR3 spans 15 residues. CDR3 loop: CASSLRTGRTYEQYF. DNA of the CDR3: TGTGCCAGCAGTTTGAGGACAGGGAGGACCTACGAGCAGTACTTC.

The table lists this clone with a count of one. This chain links TRBV5-1 with TRBJ2-1; 8 nucleotides agree with TRBD2. The CDR3 sequence is 15 residues long. The germline V gene has CDR1 SGHRS and CDR2 YFSETQ. The junction had 11 bases not matched to a gene; V was cut back by 4 bases and J by 8 bases. The CDR3 sequence is CASSPTGSGGDEQFF. The CDR3 DNA is TGCGCCAGCAGCCCCACGGGTTCGGGGGGGGATGAGCAGTTCTTC.

As to this clone: The junction shows a germline mismatch at one end, possibly a read error. This rearrangement joins TRBV19 to TRBJ2-4, with D possibly being TRBD2 (8 bases). Germline V lookup: CDR1 LNHDA, CDR2 SQIVND (reference sequence). The CDR3 has 16 amino acids. CDR3 sequence (DNA): TGTGCCAGTAGCTTGACAGGGACTAGAGCCAAAAACAGTCAGTACTTC. Residues: CASSLTGTRAKNSQYF.

The rearrangement links TRBV30 to TRBJ1-2; possible D gene TRBD1, 5 bases. CDR1 and CDR2 (germline): GTSNPN, SVGIG (reference sequence). This CDR3 is 14 amino acids long. V dropped 3 bases and J dropped 0 bases, with 11 bases sitting between them. CDR3 sequence: CAWSATETNYGYTF. CDR3 in DNA: TGTGCCTGGAGCGCGACAGAAACTAACTATGGCTACACCTTC.

This chain links TRBV18 with TRBJ2-1; 9 nucleotides align to TRBD2. The germline CDR1 and CDR2 sequences are KGHSH and LQKENI. The V and J ends lost 2 bases and 5 bases, in that order; junction bases with no gene match: 10. The CDR3 extends over 17 amino acids. CDR3: CASSPSLAGGTHNEQFF. The CDR3 DNA reads as TGTGCCAGCTCACCAAGTCTCGCGGGAGGGACCCACAATGAGCAGTTCTTC. Looking up the rest from reference TRBV18 and TRBJ2-1 gives the full variable domain: NAGVMQNPRHLVRRRGQEARLRCSPMKGHSHVYWYRQLPEEGLKFMVYLQKENIIDESGMPKERFSAEFPKEGPSILRIQQVVRGDSAAYFCASSPSLAGGTHNEQFFGPGTRLTVL.

The chain carries TRBV7-6 and TRBJ2-7; tentatively, D is TRBD2 (6 bases). V was clipped by 5 bases and J by 2 bases, with 16 bases between them. The germline CDR1 and CDR2 sequences are SGHVS and FNYEAQ. This CDR3 has 15 residues. This CDR3 reads CASSHRGIGTYEQYF. For the CDR3, the DNA is TGTGCCAGCAGCCATCGCGGGATCGGGACCTACGAGCAGTACTTC.

V is TRBV2 and J is TRBJ1-3; D might be TRBD1 (6 bases). V was shortened by 6 bases and J by 1 base, with 10 bases between the two germline ends. Per the germline V gene, CDR1 is SNHLY and CDR2 is FYNNEI. The length of the CDR3 is 14 residues. In nucleotides, the CDR3 is TGTGCCAGCAGGTCAGGGGCGTCTGGAAACACCATATATTTT. It yields the protein CASRSGASGNTIYF.

The rearrangement joins TRBV18 to TRBJ2-1; D remains ambiguous. The CDR3 length is 13 residues. Germline lookup yields CDR1 KGHSH and CDR2 LQKENI. V was trimmed by 3 bases and J by 7 bases, leaving 10 bases between them. CDR3 sequence: CASSPTSRNEQFF. The CDR3 DNA is TGTGCCAGCTCACCTACCTCGAGGAATGAGCAGTTCTTC.

The chain carries TRBV7-2 and TRBJ2-1; D perhaps matches TRBD1 (5 bases). In germline, CDR1 is SGHTA, CDR2 FQGNSA. V was cut by 4 bases and J by 7 bases, with 17 bases left in between. The CDR3 loop spans 15 amino acids. The CDR3 region is CASSSNSDRGNEQFF. CDR3 in DNA: TGTGCCAGCAGCTCGAATTCAGACAGAGGAAATGAGCAGTTCTTC.

The rearrangement uses TRBV27 and TRBJ1-2; 7 nucleotides match TRBD1. The CDR3 totals 15 residues. CDR1 is MNHEY and CDR2 is SMNVEV in the germline V gene (reference sequence). Trimming at V came to 3 bases and at J to 6 bases, leaving 10 bases not matched to a gene. CDR3 DNA sequence: TGTGCCAGCAGTTTCATGACAGGGAGGACCGATGGCTACACCTTC. Its translation: CASSFMTGRTDGYTF.

The chain is built from TRBV6-5 and TRBJ1-2; D possibly corresponds to TRBD1 (6 bases). Germline V gives CDR1 MNHEY, CDR2 SVGAGI. The CDR3 loop spans 14 amino acids. Deletions cut 5 bases from V and 4 bases from J, with 14 bases between. CDR3 nucleotide sequence: TGTGCCAGCAGTAAGAGACAGGCAGGCTATGGCTACACCTTC. This sequence encodes CASSKRQAGYGYTF.

The rearrangement uses TRBV5-1 and TRBJ1-2, with D hard to call. V was cut by 7 bases and J by 7 bases, with 11 bases left in between. The CDR3 is made up of 11 amino acids. In germline, CDR1 is SGHRS, CDR2 YFSETQ. Here the CDR3 DNA reads TGCGCCAGCCGCTCTTCCCTTGGCTACACCTTC. Translation: CASRSSLGYTF. The full variable domain, completed using reference TRBV5-1 and TRBJ1-2, is KAGVTQTPRYLIKTRGQQVTLSCSPISGHRSVSWYQQTPGQGLQFLFEYFSETQRNKGNFPGRFSGRQFSNSRSEMNVSTLELGDSALYLCASRSSLGYTFGSGTRLTVV.

The V call is TRBV5-4, the J call TRBJ1-5; weak D call: TRBD1 (6 bases). The length of the CDR3 is 14 residues. Between the trimmed V and J ends, which lost 3 bases and 0 bases, there was a span of 7 bases. The V gene's germline CDR1 is SGHNT and CDR2 YYREEE (reference sequence). The CDR3 sequence: CASSSQGSNQPQHF. CDR3 nucleotide sequence: TGTGCCAGCAGCTCACAGGGTAGCAATCAGCCCCAGCATTTT.

The chain recombines TRBV9 with TRBJ1-1; D gene unclear. Germline loops: CDR1 SGDLS, CDR2 YYNGEE. The CDR3 spans 15 residues. V was trimmed by 0 bases and J by 0 bases, leaving 9 bases between them. The CDR3 bases are TGTGCCAGCAGCGTAGTGGCAGACTTGAACACTGAAGCTTTCTTT. Encoded protein: CASSVVADLNTEAFF. The variable domain in full, with the rest retrieved from reference TRBV9 and TRBJ1-1, is DSGVTQTPKHLITATGQRVTLRCSPRSGDLSVYWYQQSLDQGLQFLIQYYNGEERAKGNILERFSAQQFPDLHSELNLSSLELGDSALYFCASSVVADLNTEAFFGQGTRLTVV.

This clone has a handful of counts. This sequence joins TRBV6-5 and TRBJ1-5; D ambiguous. Germline V gives CDR1 MNHEY, CDR2 SVGAGI. This CDR3 is built from 14 residues. Deletions cut 7 bases from V and 7 bases from J, with 17 bases between. CDR3 nucleotide sequence: TGTGCCAGCACCTTACCCCCGGGGAGACAGCCCCAGCATTTT. The encoded protein is CASTLPPGRQPQHF.

The V call is TRBV6-5, the J call TRBJ1-5; 9 positions match TRBD1. The germline CDR1 and CDR2 sequences are MNHEY and SVGAGI. Unmatched junction bases numbered 8, after V lost 4 bases and J lost 7 bases. The CDR3 covers 15 residues. CDR3 sequence (DNA): TGTGCCAGCAGTTCTGGGACAGGGATCAGCCAGCCCCAGCATTTT. As protein: CASSSGTGISQPQHF.

This clone was picked up one time. The chain is built from TRBV6-1 and TRBJ2-2; a possible D gene is TRBD2 (5 bases). V lost 0 bases, J lost 0 bases, and 8 bases lay in between. Germline-derived CDR1 and CDR2 are MNHNS and SASEGT. The CDR3 extends over 16 amino acids. In nucleotides, the CDR3 is TGTGCCAGCAGTGAAGCGGCGGGTTCGAACACCGGGGAGCTGTTTTTT. Amino acids: CASSEAAGSNTGELFF.

The chain joins TRBV27 to TRBJ2-7; 11 positions match TRBD1. With 7 bases clipped from V and 3 bases from J, the junction kept 8 bases outside the gene matches. This CDR3 comprises 15 residues. Germline V gene data show CDR1 as MNHEY and CDR2 as SMNVEV (reference sequence). CDR3: CASTRTGGASYEQYF. The CDR3 DNA sequence: TGTGCCAGCACCAGGACAGGGGGCGCCAGCTACGAGCAGTACTTC.

This sequence joins TRBV7-2 and TRBJ2-5; 7 bases map to TRBD1. This CDR3 has 17 amino acids. CDR1 and CDR2 from the germline V gene are SGHTA and FQGNSA. V shed 5 bases, J shed 4 bases, and the junction held 16 bases outside the gene matches. The CDR3 spells CASSAFPRGQSGETQYF. Here the CDR3 DNA reads TGTGCCAGCAGCGCCTTTCCGAGGGGGCAGAGCGGAGAGACCCAGTACTTC. Full variable domain (outside the CDR3, taken from reference TRBV7-2 and TRBJ2-5): GAGVSQSPSNKVTEKGKDVELRCDPISGHTALYWYRQSLGQGLEFLIYFQGNSAPDKSGLPSDRFSAERTGGSVSTLTIQRTQQEDSAVYLCASSAFPRGQSGETQYFGPGTRLLVL.

This chain connects TRBV7-2 to TRBJ1-5; 7 bases line up with TRBD1. Germline loops: CDR1 SGHTA, CDR2 FQGNSA. Trimming cost V 3 bases and J 2 bases; bases outside gene matches: 4. The CDR3 has 15 amino acids. The CDR3 protein is CASSFTDRGNQPQHF. The CDR3 DNA follows: TGTGCCAGCAGCTTTACCGACAGGGGCAATCAGCCCCAGCATTTT.

This clone showed up just a few times. This sequence joins TRBV2 and TRBJ2-7, with 8 bases identical to TRBD1. The CDR3 consists of 14 residues. The ends lost 7 bases at V and 6 bases at J; junction bases unmatched: 11. From germline, CDR1 is SNHLY and CDR2 FYNNEI. CDR3 region: CASTGRRTGPEQYF. The CDR3 DNA follows: TGTGCCAGCACTGGAAGGAGGACAGGGCCCGAGCAGTACTTC.

V and J are TRBV29-1 and TRBJ2-7; 10 bases match TRBD2. Trimming cost V 4 bases and J 2 bases; bases outside gene matches: 11. The CDR3 has 16 amino acids. Germline CDR1 reads SQVTM; CDR2 reads ANQGSEA. DNA of the CDR3: TGCAGCGTTGCCGGAGGTCTAGCGGGAGTGCCCTACGAGCAGTACTTC. Translated, it gives CSVAGGLAGVPYEQYF.

The chain links TRBV29-1 to TRBJ2-4; 8 bases are shared with TRBD1. Germline V lookup: CDR1 SQVTM, CDR2 ANQGSEA. This CDR3 spans 14 amino acids. J lost 4 bases, V lost 5 bases, and 7 bases had no gene match. CDR3 amino acids: CSVTTGVLKNIQYF. For the CDR3, the DNA is TGCAGCGTTACGACAGGGGTGCTGAAAAACATTCAGTACTTC.

The chain has TRBV10-1 and TRBJ1-5; TRBD1 matches 8 bases. V was clipped by 7 bases and J by 0 bases; unmatched bases: 14. The CDR3 sequence is 18 residues long. CDR1 and CDR2 from the germline V gene are WNHNN and SYGVQD (reference sequence). CDR3: CASKSTGGIILSNQPQHF. CDR3 in DNA: TGCGCCAGCAAATCCACAGGGGGGATTATACTTAGCAATCAGCCCCAGCATTTT.

This chain uses TRBV27 with TRBJ2-1; possible D gene TRBD1, 5 bases. CDR1 is MNHEY, CDR2 SMNVEV, per germline (reference sequence). This CDR3 comprises 14 residues. V gave up 5 bases and J gave up 8 bases, with 16 bases separating them. The CDR3 nucleotides are TGTGCCAGCAGTCTCTCCGGACAAATTGATGAGCAGTTCTTC. Translation gives CASSLSGQIDEQFF.

The V and J genes are TRBV27 and TRBJ2-2, with 9 bases identical to TRBD1. Per germline, CDR1 MNHEY and CDR2 SMNVEV (reference sequence). CDR3 size: 16 residues. The V segment lost 3 bases and the J segment 4 bases; nucleotides outside the gene matches: 6. The CDR3: CASSFNRGQGTGELFF. For the CDR3, the DNA is TGTGCCAGCAGTTTTAACAGGGGGCAGGGCACCGGGGAGCTGTTTTTT.

The gene calls are TRBV7-2 and TRBJ1-2; no reliable D call. Per germline, CDR1 SGHTA and CDR2 FQGNSA. The CDR3 covers 14 residues. V lost 1 base to trimming and J lost 1 base, with 7 bases between them. DNA of the CDR3: TGTGCCAGCAGCTTAGGCCCAGTTAACTATGGCTACACCTTC. Its translation: CASSLGPVNYGYTF.

The chain has TRBV10-2 and TRBJ2-3; 9 bases are shared with TRBD1. CDR1 is WSHSY, CDR2 SAAADI, per germline. Unmatched junction bases numbered 5, after V lost 3 bases and J lost 4 bases. The CDR3 extends over 15 amino acids. DNA of the CDR3: TGCGCCAGCAGTGACCCGGGACAGGGACCAGATACGCAGTATTTT. Protein sequence: CASSDPGQGPDTQYF.